This record covers a single TCR beta chain. The V end lost 5 bases, the J end lost 3 bases, and 8 bases lay between the germline ends. The CDR3 spans 13 residues. The germline gives CDR1 LGHDT, CDR2 YNNKEL (reference sequence). Generated by immunoSEQ multiplex PCR, the TCRdb table keeps only in-frame clones and is missing some. The sample lists around 130,000 clones; around nine tenths were seen once. The data stem from a study of control samples from healthy donors and cancer patients. The sequence came from a man between 25 and 39 years old in good health. The chain combines TRBV3-1 (or the pseudogene TRBV3-2) with TRBJ2-1; D perhaps matches TRBD1 (6 bases). Input material: blood. Here the CDR3 reads CASSWTVYNEQFF. CDR3 sequence (DNA): TGTGCCAGCAGCTGGACAGTCTACAATGAGCAGTTCTTC.